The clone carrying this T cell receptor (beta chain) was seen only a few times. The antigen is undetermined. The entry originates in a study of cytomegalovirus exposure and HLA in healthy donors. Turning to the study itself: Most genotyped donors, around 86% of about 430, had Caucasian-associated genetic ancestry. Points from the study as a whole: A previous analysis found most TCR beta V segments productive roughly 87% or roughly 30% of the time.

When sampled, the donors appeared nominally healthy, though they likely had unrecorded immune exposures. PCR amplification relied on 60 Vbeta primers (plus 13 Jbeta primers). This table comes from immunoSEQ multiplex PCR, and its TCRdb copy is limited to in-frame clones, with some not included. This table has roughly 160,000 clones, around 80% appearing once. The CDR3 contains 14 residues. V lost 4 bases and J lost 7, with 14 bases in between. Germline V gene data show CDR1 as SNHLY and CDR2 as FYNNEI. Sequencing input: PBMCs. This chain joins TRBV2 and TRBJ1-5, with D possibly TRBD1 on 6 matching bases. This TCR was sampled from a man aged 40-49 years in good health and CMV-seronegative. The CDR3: CASSGARGEQPQHF. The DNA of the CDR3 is TGTGCCAGCAGTGGTGCCAGGGGCGAACAGCCCCAGCATTTT.